The rows below give T cell receptor beta chains drawn from one sample of a study of identical twins. In TCRdb, the 5' RACE reads were re-called with MiXCR into one record per CDR3 protein. The repertoire has approximately 1.8 million distinct CDR3 sequences, 25% to 35% of them found once; the top ten carry 0.25% to 0.3%. Sequenced input: cord blood. Receptors were obtained from a newborn girl in good health. The CDR3 runs from the conserved cysteine through the conserved F or W. Each record gives: clone size, J gene, V gene, D gene, CDR3 length, CDR3 protein, CDR3 DNA. A D gene is named only where the DNA matches it firmly. Clone size appears in some rows only: once, few, many, or a class for an expanded clone.

clone size: .; J gene: TRBJ1-6; V gene: TRBV20-1; D gene: .; CDR3 length: 18; CDR3 protein: CSARDKVDRRGYNSPLHF; CDR3 DNA: TGCAGTGCTAGGGATAAGGTTGACAGGAGGGGATATAATTCACCCCTCCACTTT
clone size: .; J gene: TRBJ2-3; V gene: TRBV20-1; D gene: .; CDR3 length: 16; CDR3 protein: CSARGSLASGTDTQYF; CDR3 DNA: TGCAGTGCTAGAGGAAGTTTGGCTAGCGGCACAGATACGCAGTATTTT
clone size: few; J gene: TRBJ2-3; V gene: TRBV7-9; D gene: .; CDR3 length: 18; CDR3 protein: CAGSHPRRQPASTDTQYF; CDR3 DNA: TGTGCCGGCAGCCATCCCCGGAGACAGCCAGCTAGCACAGATACGCAGTATTTT
clone size: few; J gene: TRBJ2-7; V gene: TRBV6-1; D gene: .; CDR3 length: 15; CDR3 protein: CASSESRKTPYEQYF; CDR3 DNA: TGTGCCAGCAGTGAGTCCAGGAAAACCCCCTACGAGCAGTACTTC
clone size: .; J gene: TRBJ2-7; V gene: TRBV27; D gene: .; CDR3 length: 16; CDR3 protein: CASSLSPQINPYEQYF; CDR3 DNA: TGTGCCAGCAGTTTATCGCCGCAGATTAACCCCTACGAGCAGTACTTC
clone size: .; J gene: TRBJ2-5; V gene: TRBV9; D gene: .; CDR3 length: 13; CDR3 protein: CASSVAPDNEQYF; CDR3 DNA: TGTGCCAGCAGCGTAGCACCGGACAATGAGCAGTACTTC
clone size: few; J gene: TRBJ1-5; V gene: TRBV28; D gene: .; CDR3 length: 12; CDR3 protein: CASSDEVKPQHF; CDR3 DNA: TGTGCCAGCAGCGATGAGGTGAAGCCCCAGCATTTT
clone size: .; J gene: TRBJ2-1; V gene: TRBV5-1; D gene: .; CDR3 length: 12; CDR3 protein: CASSLISGEQFF; CDR3 DNA: TGCGCCAGCAGCCTGATTAGCGGAGAGCAGTTCTTC
clone size: .; J gene: TRBJ2-7; V gene: TRBV29-1; D gene: .; CDR3 length: 11; CDR3 protein: CSVEEGKEQYF; CDR3 DNA: TGCAGCGTTGAAGAAGGGAAGGAGCAGTACTTC
clone size: few; J gene: TRBJ2-3; V gene: TRBV24-1; D gene: TRBD1; CDR3 length: 16; CDR3 protein: CATSDGQGALEDTQYF; CDR3 DNA: TGTGCCACCAGTGATGGACAGGGGGCGCTGGAAGATACGCAGTATTTT
clone size: .; J gene: TRBJ2-3; V gene: TRBV5-1; D gene: .; CDR3 length: 18; CDR3 protein: CASSSPRIIHLITDTQYF; CDR3 DNA: TGCGCCAGCAGCTCGCCCCGGATCATACACCTAATCACAGATACGCAGTATTTT
clone size: .; J gene: TRBJ2-7; V gene: TRBV6-5; D gene: .; CDR3 length: 12; CDR3 protein: CASSYVSGEQYF; CDR3 DNA: TGTGCCAGCAGTTACGTGAGTGGGGAGCAGTACTTC
clone size: few; J gene: TRBJ2-7; V gene: TRBV5-1; D gene: .; CDR3 length: 16; CDR3 protein: CASSLATGLSSYEQYF; CDR3 DNA: TGCGCCAGCAGCTTGGCTACAGGGCTGAGCTCCTACGAGCAGTACTTC
clone size: many; J gene: TRBJ2-5; V gene: TRBV3-1; D gene: .; CDR3 length: 13; CDR3 protein: CASSQETQETQYF; CDR3 DNA: TGTGCCAGCAGCCAAGAGACCCAAGAGACCCAGTACTTC
clone size: once; J gene: TRBJ1-5; V gene: TRBV5-1; D gene: .; CDR3 length: 19; CDR3 protein: CASSSATSGGPYSNQPQHF; CDR3 DNA: TGCGCCAGCAGCTCGGCAACTTCCGGGGGCCCCTATAGCAATCAGCCCCAGCATTTT
clone size: few; J gene: TRBJ2-7; V gene: TRBV29-1; D gene: .; CDR3 length: 15; CDR3 protein: CSVEGQGKASYEQYF; CDR3 DNA: TGCAGCGTTGAAGGTCAGGGCAAGGCCTCCTACGAGCAGTACTTC
clone size: .; J gene: TRBJ1-4; V gene: TRBV7-2; D gene: .; CDR3 length: 15; CDR3 protein: CASSLVRTTNEKLFF; CDR3 DNA: TGTGCCAGCAGCTTAGTAAGGACGACTAATGAAAAACTGTTTTTT
clone size: few; J gene: TRBJ2-7; V gene: TRBV20-1; D gene: TRBD2; CDR3 length: 14; CDR3 protein: CSAASRGRRFEQYF; CDR3 DNA: TGCAGTGCTGCCTCGCGCGGGAGGAGGTTTGAGCAGTACTTC
clone size: .; J gene: TRBJ2-2; V gene: TRBV27; D gene: TRBD1; CDR3 length: 17; CDR3 protein: CASSLWTGGARTGELFF; CDR3 DNA: TGTGCCAGCAGTTTATGGACAGGGGGCGCTAGGACCGGGGAGCTGTTTTTT
clone size: .; J gene: TRBJ2-1; V gene: TRBV10-1; D gene: TRBD1; CDR3 length: 15; CDR3 protein: CASSDTGGSYNEQFF; CDR3 DNA: TGCGCCAGCAGTGACACAGGGGGCTCCTACAATGAGCAGTTCTTC
clone size: .; J gene: TRBJ1-1; V gene: TRBV3-1; D gene: .; CDR3 length: 16; CDR3 protein: CASSQDPRVWNTEAFF; CDR3 DNA: TGTGCCAGCAGCCAAGACCCCAGGGTCTGGAACACTGAAGCTTTCTTT